Following are 13 T cell receptor beta chains from one sample sequenced in a study of technical replicates of blood from a handful of donors. Repertoires were generated with immunoSEQ multiplex PCR, while TCRdb's copy carries only in-frame clones and drops some. The table records around 65,000 clones, roughly 86% of them present only once. The sample comprised PBMCs. The receptors were gathered from a human donor in good health. Some clones in this sample may be carry-over from other donors' samples.

The rearrangement joins TRBV5-6 to TRBJ2-5; 9 nucleotides align to TRBD2. Germline values: CDR1 SGHDT, CDR2 YYEEEE. The length of the CDR3 is 15 residues. Trimming at V came to 0 bases and at J to 9 bases, leaving 9 bases not matched to a gene. The CDR3 sequence is CASSLGGLALGAQYF. The CDR3 DNA reads as TGTGCCAGCAGCTTGGGGGGACTAGCCTTAGGGGCCCAGTACTTC.

The table lists this clone with a count of one. CDR3 nucleotides: TGCGCCAGCAGACCTACAGGGGGCCTGGACTATGGCTACACCTTC. The encoded protein is CASRPTGGLDYGYTF. The chain employs TRBV5-1 and TRBJ1-2; 9 bases agree with TRBD1. Germline trimming cut 5 bases from V and 3 bases from J; bases unmatched to any gene: 8. The CDR3 contains 15 residues. Germline CDR1 SGHRS, CDR2 YFSETQ.

The genes are TRBV7-2 and TRBJ2-7; tentatively, D is TRBD2 (5 bases). Trimming removed 5 bases from V and 4 bases from J, with 12 bases in between. Germline V gene lookup returns CDR1 SGHTA and CDR2 FQGNSA. The CDR3 covers 13 residues. The CDR3 bases are TGTGCCAGCAGCCGGACTCCATCATACGAGCAGTACTTC. Its translation: CASSRTPSYEQYF.

This chain joins TRBV5-4 and TRBJ1-1, with 7 nucleotides matching TRBD1. Trimming took 4 bases from V and 1 from J; bases not matched to a gene: 4. CDR3 length: 14 residues. Germline V gives CDR1 SGHNT, CDR2 YYREEE (reference sequence). Here the CDR3 DNA reads TGTGCCAGCAGCCATGGGGACAGGAACACTGAAGCTTTCTTT. Translating it yields CASSHGDRNTEAFF.

A word on this clone: At one of its ends the junction is not consistent with the germline gene, which may arise from a read error. The chain recombines TRBV19 with TRBJ2-7, with 8 bases lining up with TRBD1. The CDR3 contains 14 residues. CDR1 is LNHDA, CDR2 SQIVND, per germline (reference sequence). This chain's CDR3 is CASSEPGGSDEQYF. In DNA form, the CDR3 reads TGTGCCAGTAGTGAGCCAGGGGGCTCCGACGAGCAGTACTTC.

The rearrangement uses TRBV5-1 and TRBJ2-7; D not certain. The germline V gene encodes CDR1 SGHRS and CDR2 YFSETQ. This CDR3 spans 14 amino acids. Trimming removed 0 bases from V and 7 bases from J, with 14 bases in between. The CDR3, as DNA: TGCGCCAGCAGCTTGGCGCCAGTGTTATGGGAGCAGTACTTC. It encodes CASSLAPVLWEQYF.

This chain connects TRBV7-7 to TRBJ2-5, with 11 bases fitting TRBD2. V lost 5 bases and J lost 5; bases outside the gene matches: 7. The germline gives CDR1 SSHAT, CDR2 FNYEAQ (reference sequence). The CDR3 has 15 residues. CDR3 nucleotides: TGTGCCAGCAGCCCACTAGCGGGAGTCGGGGAGACCCAGTACTTC. This codes for CASSPLAGVGETQYF.

Here the CDR3 reads CASRIEVGQGAGEQYF. CDR3 nucleotides: TGTGCCAGCAGGATAGAGGTGGGACAGGGGGCCGGGGAGCAGTATTTT. The chain couples TRBV4-2 to TRBJ2-3, with TRBD1 identical over 12 bases. CDR3 size: 16 residues. Germline-derived CDR1 and CDR2 are LGHNA and YNFKEQ. J gave up 11 bases and V 6 bases, and 15 bases lay outside the gene matches.

V gene TRBV19 combines with J gene TRBJ2-3, with TRBD1 identical over 8 bases. This CDR3 has 14 amino acids. Germline V gene data show CDR1 as LNHDA and CDR2 as SQIVND (reference sequence). V lost 7 bases and J lost 1; bases outside the gene matches: 4. CDR3 in amino acids: CASKLTGGTDTQYF. The CDR3 coding sequence is TGTGCCAGTAAACTGACAGGGGGCACAGATACGCAGTATTTT. Looking up the rest from reference TRBV19 and TRBJ2-3 gives the full variable domain: DGGITQSPKYLFRKEGQNVTLSCEQNLNHDAMYWYRQDPGQGLRLIYYSQIVNDFQKGDIAEGYSVSREKKESFPLTVTSAQKNPTAFYLCASKLTGGTDTQYFGPGTRLTVL.

This rearrangement joins TRBV11-1 to TRBJ2-1, with a possible D match to TRBD1 (5 bases). Germline V gene data show CDR1 as SGHAT and CDR2 as FQDESV (reference sequence). The CDR3 is 19 residues long. V gave up 5 bases and J gave up 0 bases, with 23 bases separating them. The CDR3 DNA sequence: TGTGCCAGCAGCGAAAAGGGGTTAGTAGCACCGAGCTCCTACAATGAGCAGTTCTTC. This codes for CASSEKGLVAPSSYNEQFF.

The genes are TRBV5-1 and TRBJ2-2, with 9 nucleotides matching TRBD1. Germline values: CDR1 SGHRS, CDR2 YFSETQ. J was trimmed by 2 bases and V by 0 bases; bases with no gene match: 2. The CDR3 is 16 amino acids. The CDR3 nucleotides read TGCGCCAGCAGCTTGGGGACAGGGGCCAACACCGGGGAGCTGTTTTTT. It is translated as CASSLGTGANTGELFF.

This chain links TRBV4-1 with TRBJ2-7; D may be TRBD2 (5 bases). CDR1 is MGHRA and CDR2 is YSYEKL in the germline V gene. CDR3 size: 14 residues. V was pared by 1 base and J by 7 bases, with 14 bases between. The CDR3 DNA follows: TGCGCCAGCAGCCAAGTGACTGAGCCGGGGGAGCAGTACTTC. It encodes CASSQVTEPGEQYF.

This clone was detected once. This chain joins TRBV4-1 and TRBJ2-1; D might be TRBD2 (5 bases). The CDR3 runs to 13 residues. Germline V lookup: CDR1 MGHRA, CDR2 YSYEKL. The V end was cut by 1 base, the J end by 15 bases, with 16 bases between. The DNA of the CDR3 is TGCGCCAGCAGCCAAGCTTCGGGGTTAATGGGGTTCTTC. It translates to CASSQASGLMGFF.